This entry features one T cell receptor beta chain sequence. Original data processing: Reference gene primers were amplified, and this amplification served to estimate nucleated cell counts. The data were produced by immunoSEQ multiplex PCR, yet TCRdb's version contains in-frame clones alone and is incomplete. That table supplies the V and J calls and clone size; D and trimming were determined from the DNA. This sample yields about 120,000 clones, of which less than 90% are seen a single time; approximately 2.3% belongs to the top ten. This sample was taken from a study of blood T cell repertoires in COVID-19. Turning to the study itself: Researchers got acute and convalescent COVID-19 samples from the United States, Italy and Spain. T cells, B-cell-depleted T cells, or PBMCs provided the cDNA or gDNA that served as material.

The CDR3 is made up of 15 amino acids. The V call is TRBV21-1, the J call TRBJ1-1. TRBV21-1 corresponds to a pseudogene. The sample taken for sequencing was peripheral blood. This TCR was recovered from a man aged 25-45 years with acute or convalescent COVID-19. CDR3 coding DNA: TGTGCCAGCACTCTCGTCCGGAGCAAGCACACTGAAGCTTTCTTT. It encodes CASTLVRSKHTEAFF.